This note documents a single T cell receptor (beta chain) sequence. The antigen is not known. The V gene's germline CDR1 is MRHNA and CDR2 SNTAGT. The ends were cut back, 4 bases at V and 7 bases at J, with 11 bases in the middle. The CDR3 has 13 amino acids. The data were taken from a study of cytomegalovirus exposure and HLA in healthy donors. Researchers ran the PCR with 60 Vbeta and 13 Jbeta primers. Source study methods: Approximately 78 million unique TCR beta chains, roughly 11 million of them shared, were counted by a later analysis. This table comes from immunoSEQ multiplex PCR, and its TCRdb copy is limited to in-frame clones, with some not included. The D gene and trimming were derived from the DNA, and the V and J assignments and clone size from that table. The table has some 120,000 clones, roughly two thirds seen once. Study-wide points: As a later analysis revealed, most CMV-associated TCR beta chains appeared HLA-restricted.

This clonotype was sampled from a man in his thirties or forties in good health and CMV-seropositive. Input material: PBMCs. The chain links TRBV6-4 to TRBJ2-1, with D maybe TRBD1 (6 bases). The DNA of the CDR3 is TGTGCCAGCAGTGCCCAGGACAGTAATGAGCAGTTCTTC. Amino acid sequence: CASSAQDSNEQFF.